These 2 T cell receptor beta chains share one sample of origin, sequenced in a study of blood T cells in healthy people across ages. Sample-barcoded 5' priming and a J-beta primer mix drove a second PCR of roughly 6 to 12 cycles. Each CDR3 protein is one row after TCRdb ran MiXCR on the 5' RACE reads. The sample carries hundreds of thousands of distinct CDR3 sequences, 40% to 60% recorded once. The sample comprised blood. Receptors originate from a man aged 25-45 years in good health.

In regard to this clonotype: A junction end diverges from the germline sequence, so it may reflect a read error. The chain couples TRBV4-2 to TRBJ2-7; TRBD2 is a possible D gene (6 bases). The CDR3 covers 14 residues. Germline V lookup: CDR1 LGHNA, CDR2 YNFKEQ. CDR3 sequence: CASSPRTNSYEQSF. The CDR3 DNA follows: TGTGCCAGCAGCCCTCGGACTAACTCCTACGAGCAGTCCTTC.

The V and J genes are TRBV3-1 and TRBJ2-7, with unresolved D. This CDR3 comprises 12 residues. V gave up 0 bases and J gave up 10 bases, with 10 bases separating them. Per germline, CDR1 LGHDT and CDR2 YNNKEL (reference sequence). The chain's CDR3 is CASSQERPPQYF. In DNA, the CDR3 is TGTGCCAGCAGCCAAGAACGGCCCCCACAGTACTTC.